Given below is one T cell receptor beta chain in context. No antigen is known for it. The data are from a study of T cell responses to AZD1222 COVID-19 vaccine. General study results and limits: At baseline, seropositivity was found in only a handful of AZD1222 recipients. Spike-specific TCR breadth and depth were elevated following two AZD1222 doses. Researchers took repertoire samples only after the peak T cell response had come.

The V segment lost 3 bases and the J segment 1 base; nucleotides outside the gene matches: 5. The germline V gene encodes CDR1 SGHRS and CDR2 YFSETQ. This CDR3 comprises 17 residues. Assay: immunoSEQ multiplex PCR; the TCRdb copy retains only in-frame clones and omits some. The sample includes about 120,000 clones, more than 85% of them seen just once. Material: peripheral blood, obtained on day 0 of AZD1222 vaccination. V usage is TRBV5-1 and J usage is TRBJ2-5, with 14 bases aligning to TRBD2. The TCR originated in an adult in good health. The CDR3 is CASSSGTSGSSQETQYF. In DNA form, the CDR3 reads TGCGCCAGCAGCTCTGGGACTAGCGGGAGTTCCCAAGAGACCCAGTACTTC.